This T cell receptor (beta chain) was recovered during a study of blood T cell repertoires in COVID-19. As for the study in general: The samples span acute and convalescent COVID-19 from the United States, Italy and Spain. T cells, B-cell-depleted T cells, or PBMCs provided the cDNA or gDNA that served as material.

After removal of 2 bases from V and 5 bases from J, the junction contained 6 bases not matched to a gene. Germline CDR1 ENHRY, CDR2 SYGVKD. The CDR3 is 15 amino acids. Original processing notes: Cell counts per sample came from amplifying reference gene primers. Using immunoSEQ multiplex PCR, the repertoire was profiled, and TCRdb retains in-frame clones only, with some absent. The D gene and trimming were derived from the DNA, and the V and J assignments and clone size from that table. The repertoire consists of 90,000 to 100,000 clones, with nearly 90% occurring once and the leading ten covering 4% to 5.5%.

What was sequenced was peripheral blood. The chain carries TRBV10-3 and TRBJ1-1, with TRBD1 matching over 9 bases. This TCR derives from a man aged 65-85 years with acute or convalescent COVID-19. CDR3 sequence (DNA): TGTGCCATCAGTGAGGCCGGGACAGGGTCGACTGAAGCTTTCTTT. It specifies CAISEAGTGSTEAFF.